The 30 T cell receptor beta chains below come from one sample, sequenced in a study of Graves' ophthalmopathy and Graves' hyperthyroidism (dated by TCRdb to the late 2010s). TCRdb records Illumina HiSeq 2000 as the sequencer. TCR beta CDR3 regions were amplified from RNA transcripts for repertoire sequencing. The first round of RT-PCR was done with HTBI primers and the Qiagen OneStep RT-PCR kit, and was followed by a second round of multiplex PCR, then size selection and purification. The public reads were run again by TCRdb, first through fastp at Q25 and then through MiXCR, and only productive beta chains were kept. Rows merge per CDR3 protein into single entries with the most common DNA and genes. Across this sample there are some 370,000 distinct CDR3 sequences, with about a sixth seen only once. The ten largest clones add up to around 2.4% of the sample. Input material: peripheral blood. The receptors originated from an adult woman with stable Graves' hyperthyroidism.

On this clonotype: An end of the junction differs from the germline gene, which may be a read error. J is TRBJ1-1 and V is TRBV11-2; tentatively, D is TRBD1 (5 bases). Germline lookup yields CDR1 SGHAT and CDR2 FQNNGV. The CDR3 contains 15 residues. In DNA form, the CDR3 reads TGTACCAGCAGCTTAGGGATCGGACAGAACACTGAAGCTTTCTTT. This translates into CTSSLGIGQNTEAFF. Variable domain in full (rest from reference TRBV11-2 and TRBJ1-1): EAGVAQSPRYKIIEKRQSVAFWCNPISGHATLYWYQQILGQGPKLLIQFQNNGVVDDSQLPKDRFSAERLKGVDSTLKIQPAKLEDSAVYLCTSSLGIGQNTEAFFGQGTRLTVV.

In this sample, this clonotype turned up a few times. The DNA of the CDR3 is TGCAGTGCAAAACAGGGGCCCCTCTTCTACGAGCAGTACTTC. This encodes CSAKQGPLFYEQYF. The chain couples TRBV20-1 to TRBJ2-7; 7 bases are a match to TRBD1. The J segment lost 3 bases and the V segment lost 6 bases, leaving 11 bases of the junction unmatched. There are 14 residues in the CDR3. Germline V gene sequence: CDR1 DFQATT, CDR2 SNEGSKA (reference sequence).

This clonotype was seen a few times. A read error may be the cause here, since a much bigger clone is one base away. The rearrangement uses TRBV6-2 or TRBV6-3 and TRBJ1-6; 9 bases agree with TRBD1. This CDR3 contains 16 residues. Per germline, CDR1 MNHEY and CDR2 SVGEGT. CDR3 sequence (DNA): TGTGCCAGCAGTGCCCTTGGGACAGGGCCTGAATCACACCTCCACTTT. Translating it yields CASSALGTGPESHLHF.

This clonotype came up many times. The chain links TRBV7-9 to TRBJ2-7, with 7 positions matching TRBD1. Germline CDR1 SEHNR, CDR2 FQNEAQ (reference sequence). The length of the CDR3 is 13 residues. The trim removed 3 bases at V and 3 bases at J, leaving 2 bases unmatched. The CDR3 nucleotides are TGTGCCAGCAGCTTGACAGGGCTCTACGAGCAGTACTTC. Amino acid sequence: CASSLTGLYEQYF.

This clonotype was detected many times. The chain couples TRBV27 to TRBJ2-2; D remains unclear. Trimming pared 5 bases from V and 4 bases from J, leaving 11 bases between. This CDR3 region has 14 residues. Per the germline V gene, CDR1 is MNHEY and CDR2 is SMNVEV (reference sequence). The CDR3 coding sequence is TGTGCCAGCAGTGTGAGACCATCCACCGGGGAGCTGTTTTTT. It codes for CASSVRPSTGELFF.

This clonotype was observed at least ten times. J is TRBJ2-6 and V is TRBV6-5; D not certain. Germline V gene data show CDR1 as MNHEY and CDR2 as SVGAGI. Between the trimmed V and J ends, which lost 2 bases and 2 bases, there was a span of 13 bases. The CDR3 has 17 residues. This CDR3 reads CASSYTTVYAGANVLTF. DNA of the CDR3: TGTGCCAGCAGTTACACCACCGTTTACGCTGGGGCCAACGTCCTGACTTTC.

The sample holds many counts of this clonotype. The V and J genes are TRBV6-1 and TRBJ2-7; D is possibly TRBD2 (6 bases). Germline CDR1 and CDR2: MNHNS and SASEGT. V was cut by 4 bases and J by 3 bases, with 10 bases left in between. The CDR3 runs 13 residues. In DNA, the CDR3 is TGTGCCAGCAGTGTATCTAGCGACTACGAGCAGTACTTC. Encoded protein: CASSVSSDYEQYF.

The chain recombines TRBV5-1 with TRBJ1-2; TRBD1 might be the D (5 bases). The CDR3 sequence is 14 residues long. Trimming stripped 4 bases from V and 3 bases from J, with 13 bases between. Germline V gene lookup returns CDR1 SGHRS and CDR2 YFSETQ. The CDR3: CASSTEGADYGYTF. The CDR3 DNA reads TGCGCCAGCAGCACCGAAGGGGCGGACTATGGCTACACCTTC.

This clonotype has ten or more counts. This sequence joins TRBV3-1 and TRBJ2-5; D is perhaps TRBD1 (6 bases). V lost 0 bases to trimming and J lost 3 bases, with 8 bases between them. This CDR3 has 14 residues. Germline values: CDR1 LGHDT, CDR2 YNNKEL (reference sequence). In DNA, the CDR3 is TGTGCCAGCAGCCAAGAAGGGGGAGAAGAGACCCAGTACTTC. It yields the protein CASSQEGGEETQYF.

This clonotype was found many times. The chain uses TRBV6-2 or TRBV6-3 and TRBJ1-5; D remains unclear. This CDR3 region has 15 residues. With 2 bases removed from V and 9 bases from J, the gap between germline ends came to 17 bases. The germline CDR1 and CDR2 sequences are MNHEY and SVGEGT. Written as DNA, the CDR3 is TGTGCCAGCAGTTACCCGCTGGGCCCCCCATTGCCCCAGCATTTT. It yields the protein CASSYPLGPPLPQHF.

This clonotype has ten or more counts. The chain links TRBV12-3 or TRBV12-4 to TRBJ2-2; TRBD2 is a possible D gene (5 bases). This CDR3 is 14 amino acids long. Trimming took off 7 bases at V and 4 bases at J, with 13 bases between the two ends. The CDR3 DNA follows: TGTGCCAGCAAGAGCCCGGGATTCACCGGGGAGCTGTTTTTT. Translation gives CASKSPGFTGELFF.

This clonotype was picked up many times. Germline and junction disagree at one end, which may indicate a read error. J is TRBJ1-1 and V is TRBV11-3; D is unclear. The germline CDR1 and CDR2 sequences are SGHNT and YENEEA. CDR3 length equals 11 residues. CDR3 DNA: TGTGCCAGCAGCTTGACTGAAGAAGTTTTCTTT. It specifies CASSLTEEVFF.

This clonotype has at least ten counts. The chain recombines TRBV6-5 with TRBJ1-1; the D gene is possibly TRBD1 (5 bases). The germline CDR1 and CDR2 sequences are MNHEY and SVGAGI. The CDR3 is 14 amino acids. V lost 7 bases and J 5 bases, leaving 17 bases between the germline ends. CDR3 nucleotides: TGTGCCAGCACGCCGGGACCCTTGGGGACTGAAGCTTTCTTT. Translated, it gives CASTPGPLGTEAFF.

This clonotype has only a few counts. This chain uses TRBV6-1 with TRBJ1-2; D unclear. This CDR3 has 15 residues. V dropped 5 bases and J dropped 0 bases, with 13 bases sitting between them. Per the germline V gene, CDR1 is MNHNS and CDR2 is SASEGT. CDR3 region: CASSPNGLSNYGYTF. DNA of the CDR3: TGTGCCAGCAGTCCCAACGGACTCTCTAACTATGGCTACACCTTC.

This clonotype was found a few times. The chain recombines TRBV20-1 with TRBJ2-7; the D gene is possibly TRBD2 (5 bases). Germline V CDR1 and CDR2: DFQATT, SNEGSKA (reference sequence). There are 15 residues in the CDR3. V lost 0 bases and J lost 0, with 12 bases in between. The CDR3 DNA follows: TGCAGTGCTAGAGATGAGACGGGAAACTCCTACGAGCAGTACTTC. Residues: CSARDETGNSYEQYF.

This clonotype was picked up many times. Here the CDR3 DNA reads TGTGCCAGCAGTTCCGGTGGCAGGGTTGTCTACGAGCAGTACTTC. Its protein product is CASSSGGRVVYEQYF. The chain recombines TRBV28 with TRBJ2-7; TRBD1 is a possible D gene (5 bases). V was pared by 4 bases and J by 3 bases, with 16 bases between. The CDR3 has 15 residues. Germline CDR1 and CDR2: MDHEN and SYDVKM.

The gene calls are TRBV7-2 and TRBJ2-1; TRBD2 might be the D (5 bases). The germline V gene has CDR1 SGHTA and CDR2 FQGNSA. Between the trimmed V and J ends, which lost 5 bases and 6 bases, there was a span of 20 bases. The CDR3 contains 16 residues. CDR3 residues: CASSLWGATSVNEQFF. The CDR3 DNA sequence: TGTGCCAGCAGCCTTTGGGGAGCCACCTCCGTCAATGAGCAGTTCTTC.

This chain links TRBV12-3 or TRBV12-4 with TRBJ1-3; D perhaps matches TRBD1 (6 bases). The CDR3 is made up of 15 amino acids. Trimming shortened V by 2 bases and J by 3 bases, and 11 bases separated the two germline ends. The CDR3: CASSLPGQFGNTIYF. CDR3 sequence (DNA): TGTGCCAGCAGTTTACCTGGACAGTTTGGAAACACCATATATTTT.

This clonotype has at least ten counts. The chain couples TRBV20-1 to TRBJ1-5; possible D gene TRBD1, 5 bases. Germline-derived CDR1 and CDR2 are DFQATT and SNEGSKA (reference sequence). V lost 3 bases to trimming and J lost 3 bases, with 15 bases between them. CDR3 length equals 15 residues. The CDR3 loop is CSARNPREPNQPQHF. The CDR3 DNA sequence: TGCAGTGCTAGGAATCCCAGGGAACCCAATCAGCCCCAGCATTTT.

This clonotype has at least ten counts. The chain links TRBV14 to TRBJ1-3; D is uncertain. This CDR3 region has 13 residues. Per the germline V gene, CDR1 is SGHDN and CDR2 is FVKESK. Trimming left V 4 bases short and J 4 bases short, with 8 bases between. CDR3: CASSPAGGNTIYF. CDR3 bases: TGTGCCAGCAGCCCAGCAGGAGGAAACACCATATATTTT.

In this sample, this clonotype turned up many times. V gene TRBV7-3 combines with J gene TRBJ2-5; 12 nucleotides match TRBD2. CDR3 length: 15 residues. The J segment lost 0 bases and the V segment lost 5 bases, leaving 1 base of the junction unmatched. The germline CDR1 and CDR2 sequences are SGHTA and FQGTGA. The CDR3 loop is CASSRLAGDQETQYF. The DNA for the CDR3 is TGTGCCAGCAGCCGACTAGCGGGGGACCAAGAGACCCAGTACTTC.

Concerning this clonotype itself: This clone may be a read error of a much larger clone one base away. V gene TRBV5-1 combines with J gene TRBJ1-1, with TRBD1 matching over 7 bases. Germline values: CDR1 SGHRS, CDR2 YFSETQ. This CDR3 spans 15 amino acids. Unmatched junction bases numbered 9, after V lost 6 bases and J lost 1 base. The CDR3: CASTGSTGWNTEAFF. The CDR3 DNA follows: TGCGCCAGCACTGGTTCGACAGGGTGGAACACTGAAGCTTTCTTT.

The rearrangement links TRBV6-5 to TRBJ2-7; perhaps TRBD2 as D (5 bases). V was cut by 2 bases and J by 0 bases, with 11 bases left in between. The CDR3 has 15 residues. CDR1 and CDR2 (germline): MNHEY, SVGAGI. CDR3 in amino acids: CASSYRAADSYEQYF. For the CDR3, the DNA is TGTGCCAGCAGTTACCGAGCGGCTGACTCCTACGAGCAGTACTTC.

This clonotype showed up many times. The J gene is TRBJ2-2, the V gene TRBV7-2, with D maybe TRBD2 (6 bases). Trimming took 5 bases from V and 5 from J, leaving 21 bases between them. The CDR3 totals 17 residues. In germline, CDR1 is SGHTA, CDR2 FQGNSA. For the CDR3, the DNA is TGTGCCAGCAGCCCTCCGAAGGGAGGTTCGAGGACCGGGGAGCTGTTTTTT. Translation: CASSPPKGGSRTGELFF.

The J gene is TRBJ1-1, the V gene TRBV12-3 or TRBV12-4; TRBD1 matches at 7 bases. The CDR3 totals 15 residues. The ends lost 4 bases at V and 6 bases at J; junction bases unmatched: 11. The CDR3 spells CASSSDRVVNPEAFF. The DNA of the CDR3 is TGTGCCAGCAGTTCCGACAGGGTAGTGAATCCTGAAGCTTTCTTT.

The CDR3 reads CASSRTGTGTNEQYF. The CDR3 DNA reads as TGTGCCAGCAGCCGCACCGGGACAGGGACCAACGAGCAGTACTTC. V and J are TRBV28 and TRBJ2-7, with TRBD1 identical over 9 bases. V trimming: 6 bases; J trimming: 5 bases; junction bases outside the gene matches: 11. Germline V CDR1 and CDR2: MDHEN, SYDVKM. The CDR3 is 15 amino acids. Drawing the rest from reference TRBV28 and TRBJ2-7, the complete variable domain is DVKVTQSSRYLVKRTGEKVFLECVQDMDHENMFWYRQDPGLGLRLIYFSYDVKMKEKGDIPEGYSVSREKKERFSLILESASTNQTSMYLCASSRTGTGTNEQYFGPGTRLTVT.

This clonotype occurred many times. The chain is built from TRBV24-1 and TRBJ2-2, with no clear D. Deletions cut 5 bases from V and 0 bases from J, with 21 bases between. Germline CDR1 and CDR2: KGHDR and SFDVKD. The CDR3 length is 19 residues. DNA of the CDR3: TGTGCCACCAGTGGGGTGAATTTTGCAACTCTCGCGAACACCGGGGAGCTGTTTTTT. It is translated as CATSGVNFATLANTGELFF.

The chain combines TRBV30 with TRBJ1-6, with a weak D call TRBD1 (5 bases). The germline CDR1 and CDR2 sequences are GTSNPN and SVGIG (reference sequence). V gave up 3 bases and J gave up 14 bases, with 11 bases separating them. The CDR3 covers 11 residues. CDR3 protein: CAWSATVTLHF. The CDR3 DNA follows: TGTGCCTGGAGCGCGACAGTGACCCTCCACTTT.

The chain joins TRBV25-1 to TRBJ2-7; D not certain. The CDR3 runs 14 residues. Germline loops: CDR1 MGHDK, CDR2 SYGVNS. Trimming pared 0 bases from V and 0 bases from J, leaving 6 bases between. The CDR3 protein is CASSEYKDSYEQYF. The CDR3 coding sequence is TGTGCCAGCAGTGAATATAAGGACTCCTACGAGCAGTACTTC.

The J gene is TRBJ2-7, the V gene TRBV20-1, with D perhaps TRBD2 (6 bases). The CDR3 covers 12 residues. Germline assignment: CDR1 DFQATT and CDR2 SNEGSKA (reference sequence). V was trimmed by 3 bases and J by 7 bases, leaving 13 bases between them. The CDR3 nucleotides are TGCAGTGCTAGTCGGGGGACCGGGGAGCAGTACTTC. This translates into CSASRGTGEQYF.